The next 29 T cell receptor beta chains were all read from a single sample in a study of Ad26.COV2.S vaccination and SARS-CoV-2 variants. As for treatment: around 19 received Ad26.COV2.S at low or high dose, single or two shots; about 5 received placebo; per-sample allocation not given. Samples came from day 63 after the first vaccine or placebo injection. The repertoire was sequenced with immunoSEQ multiplex PCR; TCRdb's copy has only in-frame clones and lacks some. Of some 330,000 clones in the sample, around 90% were seen once. The input for sequencing was peripheral blood, taken in a trial of Ad26.COV2.S vaccine versus placebo. These receptors were collected from a person aged 18-65 years who received the Ad26.COV2.S COVID-19 vaccine or a placebo.

The chain recombines TRBV9 with TRBJ2-2; D not resolved. Trimming shortened V by 4 bases and J by 3 bases, and 16 bases separated the two germline ends. The CDR3 extends over 16 amino acids. CDR1 SGDLS and CDR2 YYNGEE come from the germline V gene. As DNA, the CDR3 is TGTGCCAGCAGCCTGGGGTCGGGCGTGGACACCGGGGAGCTGTTTTTT. This gives the protein CASSLGSGVDTGELFF. Full variable domain (outside the CDR3, taken from reference TRBV9 and TRBJ2-2): DSGVTQTPKHLITATGQRVTLRCSPRSGDLSVYWYQQSLDQGLQFLIQYYNGEERAKGNILERFSAQQFPDLHSELNLSSLELGDSALYFCASSLGSGVDTGELFFGEGSRLTVL.

The chain couples TRBV7-8 to TRBJ1-4; D gene ambiguous. The germline V gene encodes CDR1 SGHVS and CDR2 FQNEAQ. Between the trimmed V and J ends, which lost 5 bases and 2 bases, there was a span of 9 bases. CDR3 length: 14 amino acids. The CDR3 region has the DNA TGTGCCAGCAGCAAAGGGTCCACTAATGAAAAACTGTTTTTT. It is translated as CASSKGSTNEKLFF.

The chain links TRBV11-3 to TRBJ2-5, with 11 bases that match TRBD2. CDR3 size: 18 residues. The trim removed 4 bases at V and 3 bases at J, leaving 13 bases unmatched. CDR1 and CDR2 (germline): SGHNT, YENEEA. The DNA of the CDR3 is TGTGCCAGCAGCTATTACACCTCACTAGCGGGAGTGAAAGAGACCCAGTACTTC. Translating gives CASSYYTSLAGVKETQYF. Drawing the rest from reference TRBV11-3 and TRBJ2-5, the complete variable domain is EAGVVQSPRYKIIEKKQPVAFWCNPISGHNTLYWYLQNLGQGPELLIRYENEEAVDDSQLPKDRFSAERLKGVDSTLKIQPAELGDSAVYLCASSYYTSLAGVKETQYFGPGTRLLVL.

The chain uses TRBV27 and TRBJ2-2; D is unclear. The V end was cut by 1 base, the J end by 0 bases, with 9 bases between. The CDR3 runs 16 residues. The germline CDR1 and CDR2 sequences are MNHEY and SMNVEV (reference sequence). The CDR3 loop is CASSLLATSNTGELFF. The DNA for the CDR3 is TGTGCCAGCAGTTTATTGGCTACTTCGAACACCGGGGAGCTGTTTTTT.

This clone has more than one count but fewer than ten. The chain has TRBV6-2 or TRBV6-3 and TRBJ1-2, with TRBD1 matching over 8 bases. V dropped 7 bases and J dropped 7; count of bases not matched to a gene: 14. Germline-derived CDR1 and CDR2 are MNHEY and SVGEGT. The CDR3 is 15 residues long. The CDR3 nucleotides read TGTGCCAGCAACCCTCGCCAGGGGGCTCGGCGTGGCTACACCTTC. The encoded protein is CASNPRQGARRGYTF.

This chain connects TRBV19 to TRBJ1-2; 10 bases are a match to TRBD1. Germline values: CDR1 LNHDA, CDR2 SQIVND (reference sequence). This CDR3 has 15 residues. Trimming cost V 3 bases and J 4 bases; bases outside gene matches: 5. For the CDR3, the DNA is TGTGCCAGTAGTATCCCGACAGGGGGCGGCTATGGCTACACCTTC. It is translated as CASSIPTGGGYGYTF. Combining the CDR3 with reference TRBV19 and TRBJ1-2 gives the whole variable domain DGGITQSPKYLFRKEGQNVTLSCEQNLNHDAMYWYRQDPGQGLRLIYYSQIVNDFQKGDIAEGYSVSREKKESFPLTVTSAQKNPTAFYLCASSIPTGGGYGYTFGSGTRLTVV.

The gene calls are TRBV9 and TRBJ1-1, with 7 bases identical to TRBD1. Germline assignment: CDR1 SGDLS and CDR2 YYNGEE. The CDR3 totals 14 residues. V gave up 3 bases and J gave up 5 bases; unmatched junction bases: 7. The CDR3 sequence is CASSGLQGGTEAFF. As DNA, the CDR3 is TGTGCCAGCAGCGGCCTCCAGGGGGGGACTGAAGCTTTCTTT. Using reference TRBV9 and TRBJ1-1 for the parts outside the CDR3, the full variable domain is DSGVTQTPKHLITATGQRVTLRCSPRSGDLSVYWYQQSLDQGLQFLIQYYNGEERAKGNILERFSAQQFPDLHSELNLSSLELGDSALYFCASSGLQGGTEAFFGQGTRLTVV.

The gene calls are TRBV12-3 or TRBV12-4 and TRBJ2-7; TRBD2 aligns across 8 bases. V shed 5 bases and J 6 bases; nucleotides not matched to a gene: 3. The CDR3 spans 12 residues. The CDR3 sequence: CASSLGTSEQYF. In DNA, the CDR3 is TGTGCCAGCAGTCTCGGGACTAGCGAGCAGTACTTC.

V usage is TRBV12-3 or TRBV12-4 and J usage is TRBJ2-5, with D possibly TRBD2 on 6 matching bases. The length of the CDR3 is 12 residues. V was clipped by 1 base and J by 12 bases, with 12 bases between them. This chain's CDR3 is CASSLGGREEYF. In DNA form, the CDR3 reads TGTGCCAGCAGTTTAGGGGGCAGGGAGGAGTACTTC.

The chain is built from TRBV5-8 and TRBJ2-5; D is undetermined. Germline lookup yields CDR1 SGHTS and CDR2 YDEGEE. V was pared by 4 bases and J by 1 base, with 11 bases between. The CDR3 spans 14 residues. The CDR3 spells CASSPPRLQETQYF. The CDR3 nucleotides read TGTGCCAGCAGCCCCCCGCGACTCCAAGAGACCCAGTACTTC.

There are a few counts of this clone. The chain employs TRBV6-2 or TRBV6-3 and TRBJ1-1; no clear D gene. CDR1 and CDR2 (germline): MNHEY, SVGEGT. The CDR3 extends over 14 amino acids. Deletions cut 6 bases from V and 3 bases from J, with 14 bases between. The CDR3 is CASSSDGEHTEAFF. CDR3 coding DNA: TGTGCCAGCAGCTCCGACGGAGAGCACACTGAAGCTTTCTTT.

The chain has TRBV7-2 and TRBJ2-2; D gene uncertain. The germline V gene encodes CDR1 SGHTA and CDR2 FQGNSA. This CDR3 spans 17 amino acids. V shed 5 bases and J shed 6 bases, with 22 bases lying between them. The DNA of the CDR3 is TGTGCCAGCAGCCCGGAAAGCCGAGGAATCCGGGCCGGGGAGCTGTTTTTT. Translation: CASSPESRGIRAGELFF.

The chain couples TRBV18 to TRBJ1-2; D ambiguous. The V end lost 3 bases, the J end lost 7 bases, and 9 bases lay between the germline ends. CDR1 and CDR2 from the germline V gene are KGHSH and LQKENI. The CDR3 contains 12 residues. CDR3 protein: CASSPDRVGYTF. In DNA, the CDR3 is TGTGCCAGCTCACCGGATCGGGTTGGCTACACCTTC.

The V gene is TRBV19, the J gene TRBJ1-1, with D unresolved. V lost 3 bases to trimming and J lost 10 bases, with 15 bases between them. Germline V CDR1 and CDR2: LNHDA, SQIVND (reference sequence). The CDR3 contains 13 residues. This CDR3 reads CASSMVAGSPAFF. The CDR3 DNA is TGTGCCAGTAGTATGGTGGCGGGGTCACCAGCTTTCTTT.

This clone was seen just once. This chain uses TRBV28 with TRBJ2-3; 11 bases map to TRBD2. V lost 3 bases and J lost 3; bases outside the gene matches: 17. Germline V CDR1 and CDR2: MDHEN, SYDVKM. The CDR3 length is 20 residues. The CDR3, as DNA: TGTGCCAGCAGTTTCCCTGGACAGGAAATAGCGGGAGGGCCGACAGATACGCAGTATTTT. It specifies CASSFPGQEIAGGPTDTQYF.

This sequence joins TRBV15 and TRBJ2-1; 8 bases fit TRBD2. Trimming cost V 5 bases and J 3 bases; bases outside gene matches: 6. Germline CDR1 reads LNHNV; CDR2 reads YYDKDF (reference sequence). The CDR3 consists of 15 residues. The CDR3 region is CATSPSGGSYNEQFF. CDR3 nucleotides: TGTGCCACCAGCCCAAGCGGGGGTAGCTACAATGAGCAGTTCTTC.

The chain combines TRBV3-1 (or the pseudogene TRBV3-2) with TRBJ2-1, with TRBD1 identical over 8 bases. Losses at the gene ends were 6 bases for V and 6 bases for J; bases not matched to a gene: 4. This CDR3 has 13 amino acids. Germline V gene lookup returns CDR1 LGHDT and CDR2 YNNKEL (reference sequence). DNA for the CDR3: TGTGCCAGCAGTCTTACAGGGGGCAATGAGCAGTTCTTC. Translation gives CASSLTGGNEQFF.

This chain uses TRBV3-1 (or the pseudogene TRBV3-2) with TRBJ1-2; TRBD1 might be the D (5 bases). V was clipped by 5 bases and J by 8 bases, with 9 bases between them. The CDR3 is 11 amino acids. Germline V gives CDR1 LGHDT, CDR2 YNNKEL (reference sequence). The CDR3 is CASSTGGGYTF. In DNA, the CDR3 is TGTGCCAGCAGCACCGGGGGAGGCTACACCTTC.

The V gene is TRBV28, the J gene TRBJ1-1; a possible D gene is TRBD1 (5 bases). This CDR3 spans 15 amino acids. Germline lookup yields CDR1 MDHEN and CDR2 SYDVKM. V gave up 5 bases and J gave up 1 base, with 14 bases separating them. The CDR3: CASSNRDARNTEAFF. The CDR3 bases are TGTGCCAGCAGTAACCGGGACGCAAGGAACACTGAAGCTTTCTTT.

This rearrangement joins TRBV19 to TRBJ1-5; a possible D gene is TRBD1 (5 bases). Germline lookup yields CDR1 LNHDA and CDR2 SQIVND (reference sequence). V was trimmed by 9 bases and J by 4 bases, leaving 13 bases between them. The CDR3 runs to 13 residues. The CDR3: CASDNRGNQPQHF. The CDR3 DNA reads as TGTGCCAGCGACAATCGGGGGAATCAGCCCCAGCATTTT. The whole variable domain, remainder taken from reference TRBV19 and TRBJ1-5, is DGGITQSPKYLFRKEGQNVTLSCEQNLNHDAMYWYRQDPGQGLRLIYYSQIVNDFQKGDIAEGYSVSREKKESFPLTVTSAQKNPTAFYLCASDNRGNQPQHFGDGTRLSIL.

The genes are TRBV25-1 and TRBJ1-2; the D is unclear. CDR3 length: 15 amino acids. Germline V CDR1 and CDR2: MGHDK, SYGVNS. Trimming took 3 bases from V and 4 from J, leaving 15 bases between them. DNA for the CDR3: TGTGCCAGCAGTGACCCCGCCCGGAACCTCTATGGCTACACCTTC. Translation: CASSDPARNLYGYTF.

The V and J genes are TRBV18 and TRBJ1-1; unclear D gene. Trimming removed 1 base from V and 7 bases from J, with 4 bases in between. This CDR3 is built from 11 residues. CDR1 and CDR2 (germline): KGHSH, LQKENI. The CDR3: CASSPRDEAFF. CDR3 DNA sequence: TGTGCCAGCTCACCACGGGATGAAGCTTTCTTT.

The V gene is TRBV24-1, the J gene TRBJ1-5; 8 positions match TRBD1. The CDR3 length is 15 residues. Germline V gene lookup returns CDR1 KGHDR and CDR2 SFDVKD. V shed 4 bases and J 4 bases; nucleotides not matched to a gene: 5. DNA for the CDR3: TGTGCCACCAGTGAGACAGGGGCCGGTAATCAGCCCCAGCATTTT. Protein: CATSETGAGNQPQHF.

The chain recombines TRBV5-1 with TRBJ1-3; D gene ambiguous. The length of the CDR3 is 13 residues. Trimming took off 4 bases at V and 0 bases at J, with 5 bases between the two ends. From germline, CDR1 is SGHRS and CDR2 YFSETQ. CDR3 in DNA: TGCGCCAGCAGCCTGAGCTCTGGAAACACCATATATTTT. It yields the protein CASSLSSGNTIYF.

J is TRBJ1-2 and V is TRBV12-3 or TRBV12-4; D gene ambiguous. This CDR3 region has 13 residues. The V and J ends lost 7 bases and 3 bases respectively, with 12 bases between them. In nucleotides, the CDR3 is TGTGCCAGCACCCCTGACGGCCACTATGGCTACACCTTC. Its translation: CASTPDGHYGYTF.

J is TRBJ1-5 and V is TRBV29-1; no firm D call. V lost 2 bases to trimming and J lost 1 base, with 6 bases between them. Per the germline V gene, CDR1 is SQVTM and CDR2 is ANQGSEA. CDR3 length equals 13 residues. This CDR3 is CSVELGSNQPQHF. DNA for the CDR3: TGCAGCGTTGAATTGGGAAGCAATCAGCCCCAGCATTTT.

This chain uses TRBV5-1 with TRBJ1-1; D ambiguous. CDR3 length equals 16 residues. Looked up from germline, CDR1 is SGHRS and CDR2 is YFSETQ. V was cut by 0 bases and J by 0 bases, with 12 bases left in between. The CDR3 protein is CASSLDGGPMNTEAFF. In DNA, the CDR3 is TGCGCCAGCAGCTTGGACGGAGGACCAATGAACACTGAAGCTTTCTTT.

This chain uses TRBV29-1 with TRBJ2-1; D uncertain. The CDR3 sequence is 13 residues long. V lost 7 bases and J lost 0, with 10 bases in between. Per the germline V gene, CDR1 is SQVTM and CDR2 is ANQGSEA. The DNA for the CDR3 is TGCAGCGGGACGGAAAGCTCCTACAATGAGCAGTTCTTC. Amino acid sequence: CSGTESSYNEQFF.

The genes are TRBV6-5 and TRBJ2-7; D gene unclear. Germline V gives CDR1 MNHEY, CDR2 SVGAGI. The CDR3 is made up of 14 amino acids. With 5 bases removed from V and 3 bases from J, the gap between germline ends came to 14 bases. CDR3 nucleotide sequence: TGTGCCAGCAGTAGGGTCCTACCAGGCTACGAGCAGTACTTC. It specifies CASSRVLPGYEQYF.